Shown below are 17 T cell receptor beta chains from a single sample sequenced in a study of blood T cell repertoires in COVID-19. TCRdb's table, derived via immunoSEQ multiplex PCR, lists solely in-frame clones and lacks some. The sample lists fewer than 350,000 clones, over 75% occurring once. The sample taken for sequencing was peripheral blood. These TCRs come from a human donor in a cohort sampled during active COVID-19.

V and J are TRBV5-1 and TRBJ1-2; D is unclear. The CDR3 totals 14 residues. V was pared by 2 bases and J by 3 bases, with 11 bases between. CDR1 is SGHRS and CDR2 is YFSETQ in the germline V gene. The CDR3 DNA reads TGCGCCAGCAGCTTAGACAAACCCGACTATGGCTACACCTTC. It is translated as CASSLDKPDYGYTF.

The chain uses TRBV5-4 and TRBJ1-2; D possibly corresponds to TRBD1 (5 bases). Trimming took 0 bases from V and 6 from J, leaving 6 bases between them. The germline V gene has CDR1 SGHNT and CDR2 YYREEE (reference sequence). CDR3 size: 12 residues. The CDR3 nucleotides are TGTGCCAGCAGCTTGGCGGACAATGGCTACACCTTC. It codes for CASSLADNGYTF.

Details on this clone: An end of the junction differs from the germline gene, which may be a read error. The V and J genes are TRBV6-5 and TRBJ2-3, with D tentatively TRBD2 (6 bases). Germline CDR1 MNHEY, CDR2 SVGAGI. The CDR3 contains 14 residues. CDR3 residues: CASSYSTSRDTQYF. The CDR3 nucleotides read TGTGCCAGCAGTTACTCCACTAGCAGAGATACGCAGTATTTT.

The V gene is TRBV7-9, the J gene TRBJ2-7; 8 nucleotides match TRBD2. This CDR3 has 14 residues. CDR1 is SEHNR, CDR2 FQNEAQ, per germline (reference sequence). V trimming: 0 bases; J trimming: 4 bases; junction bases outside the gene matches: 2. The CDR3 region is CASSLALAGYEQYF. The CDR3 DNA reads as TGTGCCAGCAGCTTAGCCTTAGCGGGATACGAGCAGTACTTC.

The chain carries TRBV9 and TRBJ1-4; D is perhaps TRBD1 (5 bases). There are 15 residues in the CDR3. Germline V gene data show CDR1 as SGDLS and CDR2 as YYNGEE. Between the trimmed V and J ends, which lost 7 bases and 4 bases, there was a span of 17 bases. CDR3 nucleotides: TGTGCCAGCCTCCGAGGCAGGGCAGGTAATGAAAAACTGTTTTTT. Protein: CASLRGRAGNEKLFF.

DNA for the CDR3: TGTGCCAGCAGCCCCTCGACAGGGGAGGTGTCCACCGGGGAGCTGTTTTTT. Amino acids: CASSPSTGEVSTGELFF. The rearrangement joins TRBV5-4 to TRBJ2-2; 8 nucleotides line up with TRBD1. In germline, CDR1 is SGHNT, CDR2 YYREEE (reference sequence). The J segment lost 4 bases and the V segment lost 4 bases, leaving 12 bases of the junction unmatched. This CDR3 region has 17 residues. The full variable domain, in which reference TRBV5-4 and TRBJ2-2 provide the parts outside the CDR3, is ETGVTQSPTHLIKTRGQQVTLRCSSQSGHNTVSWYQQALGQGPQFIFQYYREEENGRGNFPPRFSGLQFPNYSSELNVNALELDDSALYLCASSPSTGEVSTGELFFGEGSRLTVL.

The chain couples TRBV21-1 to TRBJ1-5; the D call of TRBD1 is as the table states it, not checked on the DNA. TRBV21-1 is designated a pseudogene. CDR3 length: 15 residues. The CDR3 sequence is CASTPPFTGNQPQHF. As DNA, the CDR3 is TGTGCCAGCACCCCACCTTTTACAGGGAATCAGCCCCAGCATTTT.

This sequence joins TRBV5-1 and TRBJ1-2; TRBD1 matches 7 bases. After removal of 0 bases from V and 4 bases from J, the junction contained 9 bases not matched to a gene. This CDR3 has 16 amino acids. Germline lookup yields CDR1 SGHRS and CDR2 YFSETQ. CDR3 DNA sequence: TGCGCCAGCAGCTTGGCCCCCGACAGGGTGAGCTATGGCTACACCTTC. Translation: CASSLAPDRVSYGYTF.

A remark on this clone: The sample contains more than one DNA sequence encoding this CDR3. The V call is TRBV7-9, the J call TRBJ1-4, with D possibly matching TRBD1 (5 bases). V gave up 1 base and J gave up 8 bases, with 8 bases separating them. This CDR3 comprises 13 residues. Germline V gives CDR1 SEHNR, CDR2 FQNEAQ (reference sequence). This CDR3 reads CASSLGAGEKLFF. The DNA of the CDR3 is TGTGCCAGCAGCTTAGGGGCAGGGGAAAAACTGTTTTTT.

The V call is TRBV6-5, the J call TRBJ2-3; TRBD1 or TRBD2 may be the D gene (7 bases each). This CDR3 has 15 amino acids. The V gene lost 10 bases and the J gene lost 2 bases, with 19 bases spanning the gap. The germline CDR1 and CDR2 sequences are MNHEY and SVGAGI. The CDR3 coding sequence is TGTGCCACCAGGGGGGGAAGGTCTTTCACAGATACGCAGTATTTT. Translating it yields CATRGGRSFTDTQYF.

The chain employs TRBV3-1 (or the pseudogene TRBV3-2) and TRBJ2-3, with 10 bases that match TRBD2. V was pared by 4 bases and J by 1 base, with 2 bases of the junction left unmatched. Germline lookup yields CDR1 LGHDT and CDR2 YNNKEL (reference sequence). This CDR3 is 15 amino acids long. The DNA of the CDR3 is TGTGCCAGCAGCCTAGCGGGGGGCCGCACAGATACGCAGTATTTT. This gives the protein CASSLAGGRTDTQYF.

This clone has a handful of counts. This chain links TRBV7-8 with TRBJ1-2, with TRBD1 matching over 9 bases. Looked up from germline, CDR1 is SGHVS and CDR2 is FQNEAQ. The CDR3 extends over 15 amino acids. J lost 4 bases, V lost 4 bases, and 7 bases had no gene match. CDR3 region: CASSYLQGAVYGYTF. CDR3 bases: TGTGCCAGCAGCTATTTACAGGGGGCCGTCTATGGCTACACCTTC.

This clone was seen a few times. CDR3 sequence reads: CASSFQRQVQETQYF. The CDR3 nucleotides read TGCGCCAGCAGCTTCCAGAGACAGGTCCAAGAGACCCAGTACTTC. The chain carries TRBV5-1 and TRBJ2-5, with D possibly being TRBD1 (6 bases). Trimming took off 2 bases at V and 1 base at J, with 12 bases between the two ends. Germline V CDR1 and CDR2: SGHRS, YFSETQ. The CDR3 extends over 15 amino acids.

The chain couples TRBV19 to TRBJ1-2; D may be TRBD1 (5 bases). V was clipped by 3 bases and J by 7 bases, with 9 bases between them. Germline V CDR1 and CDR2: LNHDA, SQIVND (reference sequence). The CDR3 has 12 residues. The DNA for the CDR3 is TGTGCCAGTAGTATCGGACAAGCTGGCTACACCTTC. This translates into CASSIGQAGYTF.

The rearrangement joins TRBV20-1 to TRBJ2-7, with 9 bases aligning to TRBD1. The CDR3 consists of 12 residues. Germline V gives CDR1 DFQATT, CDR2 SNEGSKA (reference sequence). Germline trimming cut 6 bases from V and 7 bases from J; bases unmatched to any gene: 7. The CDR3 region has the DNA TGCAGTGCCAGTTGGGACAGGGATGAGCAGTACTTC. Amino acids: CSASWDRDEQYF.

The chain couples TRBV12-5 to TRBJ2-3; TRBD2 agrees at 8 bases. CDR3 length: 16 residues. The germline V gene has CDR1 LGHNT and CDR2 FRNRAP. V dropped 3 bases and J dropped 0; count of bases not matched to a gene: 5. The CDR3 is CASGFWTSLSTDTQYF. For the CDR3, the DNA is TGTGCTAGTGGTTTTTGGACTAGCTTGAGCACAGATACGCAGTATTTT.

The rearrangement uses TRBV10-2 and TRBJ1-3, with D possibly being TRBD1 (6 bases). Per germline, CDR1 WSHSY and CDR2 SAAADI. The germline V and J ends were trimmed by 6 bases and 6 bases, with 15 bases remaining between them. The CDR3 runs 14 residues. The chain's CDR3 is CASSSWGLANTIYF. CDR3 nucleotide sequence: TGCGCCAGCAGCAGCTGGGGGCTGGCAAACACCATATATTTT.